This T cell receptor beta chain was captured by sequencing in a study of CD8 T cells in ankylosing spondylitis. Overall study results and limits: In ankylosing spondylitis blood, a motif of about eight highly homologous TCR beta variants appeared characteristic. The study looked at matched synovial fluid samples from ankylosing spondylitis patients. Disease-linked clones were reported to be significantly enriched there. Clones linked to the disease showed a CD8+ phenotype. They occurred at relatively low frequencies in peripheral blood.

On this clonotype itself: Its antigen is unknown.

By quantitative 5'-RACE with molecular barcodes, the TCR beta libraries were made. TCRdb fed the 5' RACE reads into MiXCR, producing one record per CDR3 protein. The table has some 290,000 distinct CDR3 sequences, over 15% seen once; the top ten hold roughly 8%. This clonotype was sampled from a male donor with ankylosing spondylitis or in good health (not recorded which). The sequenced sample was blood, either unsorted or a sorted T cell fraction (not recorded which).

CDR3 region: CASSLFAGSTDTQYF. The CDR3 nucleotides read TGTGCCAGCAGTTTATTTGCGGGTAGCACAGATACGCAGTATTTT. The chain combines TRBV12-3 or TRBV12-4 with TRBJ2-3, with D perhaps matching TRBD2 (5 bases). V lost 2 bases, J lost 0 bases, and 9 bases lay in between. CDR3 length equals 15 residues.